Below are 5 T cell receptor beta chains sequenced from a single sample in a study of response to subunit inactivated influenza vaccine (dated by TCRdb to between 2018 and 2020). The method was RT-PCR. Sequenced on an Illumina HiSeq 2500. TCRdb applied fastp at Q25 and MiXCR to the public reads, then kept only in-frame beta chains. Duplicate CDR3 protein sequences are folded into a single record with the most common DNA and genes. This sample comprises roughly 190,000 distinct CDR3 sequences, more than 10% of them detected only once. Of the sample, approximately 32% is held by the ten largest clones. These records were also assigned to another study, of T cells expressing NK-cell markers. Reported in the second study: 5'RACE template switching, by which a universal primer site and unique molecular identifiers were added, was used to make TCR beta cDNA libraries.

Sequences were derived from CD8+ T cells sorted from PBMCs, sampled about 11 days after vaccination. Receptors were obtained from a man aged 45 to 65 who received an inactivated influenza vaccine. Donor details come from another sample of the same person, matched by shared clones.

The sample holds a few counts of this clonotype. The V and J genes are TRBV7-9 and TRBJ2-7; the D gene could be TRBD1 or TRBD2 (5 bases each). Trimming left V 6 bases short and J 0 bases short, with 15 bases between. Germline CDR1 and CDR2: SEHNR and FQNEAQ (reference sequence). This CDR3 spans 15 amino acids. The CDR3 nucleotides read TGTGCCAGCAGTCCCACGGGGCGGTTCTCCTACGAGCAGTACTTC. It translates to CASSPTGRFSYEQYF. Drawing the rest from reference TRBV7-9 and TRBJ2-7, the complete variable domain is DTGVSQNPRHKITKRGQNVTFRCDPISEHNRLYWYRQTLGQGPEFLTYFQNEAQLEKSRLLSDRFSAERPKGSFSTLEIQRTEQGDSAMYLCASSPTGRFSYEQYFGPGTRLTVT.

This clonotype was detected a few times. This chain joins TRBV20-1 and TRBJ2-5, with 11 bases aligning to TRBD2. With 3 bases clipped from V and 5 bases from J, the junction kept 11 bases outside the gene matches. Germline assignment: CDR1 DFQATT and CDR2 SNEGSKA (reference sequence). CDR3 length: 16 residues. CDR3 residues: CSASPLAGETSETQYF. The CDR3 DNA is TGCAGTGCTAGTCCACTAGCGGGAGAAACCAGTGAGACCCAGTACTTC.

This chain joins TRBV4-1 and TRBJ2-1; the D call may be TRBD1 or TRBD2 (5 bases each). CDR1 MGHRA and CDR2 YSYEKL come from the germline V gene. The V gene lost 1 base and the J gene lost 0 bases, with 7 bases spanning the gap. This CDR3 is built from 15 residues. The CDR3 bases are TGCGCCAGCAGCCAAGGAGGGGTCTCCTACAATGAGCAGTTCTTC. It yields the protein CASSQGGVSYNEQFF.

This clonotype was detected a few times. This rearrangement joins TRBV28 to TRBJ2-7, with D perhaps matching TRBD1 (5 bases). The CDR3 consists of 12 residues. The germline V and J ends were trimmed by 5 bases and 9 bases, with 14 bases remaining between them. The germline CDR1 and CDR2 sequences are MDHEN and SYDVKM. The CDR3 sequence: CASSRPARAQYF. As DNA, the CDR3 is TGTGCCAGCAGTCGGCCCGCCAGGGCGCAGTACTTC.

Only a few counts were recorded for this clonotype. The chain is built from TRBV12-3 or TRBV12-4 and TRBJ1-2; unclear D gene. The CDR3 is 15 amino acids. The V and J ends lost 4 bases and 8 bases respectively, with 20 bases between them. The CDR3 region is CASSSHVGEITGYTF. The CDR3 DNA sequence: TGTGCCAGCAGTTCCCACGTCGGGGAAATCACGGGCTACACCTTC.